One and the same sample provided the 20 T cell receptor beta chains below, sequenced in a study of cytomegalovirus exposure and HLA in healthy donors (dated by TCRdb to 2017 to 2019). Receptor amplification or capture employed the immunoSEQ multiplex PCR assay. TCRdb mirrors the immuneACCESS table, restricted to in-frame sequences. Some clones are absent from its copies; in checked studies, under half trace to an unresolved V gene, and the reason for the others is unknown. The sample table lists more than 55,000 clones, over 75% of them with a count of one. Of the sample, 3% to 3.5% falls within the top ten clones. Sequencing was done on a sample of PBMCs. These receptors all stem from a man aged 18 to 30 in good health and CMV-seronegative.

The chain links TRBV5-8 to TRBJ1-5, with TRBD1 identical over 7 bases. The CDR3 has 15 amino acids. The ends lost 4 bases at V and 5 bases at J; junction bases unmatched: 9. The germline gives CDR1 SGHTS, CDR2 YDEGEE. CDR3 DNA sequence: TGTGCCAGCAGCCAGGGGGACCGCACTTATCAGCCCCAGCATTTT. Translating gives CASSQGDRTYQPQHF.

Here the CDR3 DNA reads TGTGCCAGTAGTACCAGCGGGAGTAGCGGAAACATTCAGTACTTC. Residues: CASSTSGSSGNIQYF. This chain joins TRBV19 and TRBJ2-4; the match to TRBD2 covers 8 bases. This CDR3 contains 15 residues. V lost 4 bases to trimming and J lost 6 bases; unmatched junction nucleotides: 8. Germline CDR1 reads LNHDA; CDR2 reads SQIVND (reference sequence). Combining the CDR3 with reference TRBV19 and TRBJ2-4 gives the whole variable domain DGGITQSPKYLFRKEGQNVTLSCEQNLNHDAMYWYRQDPGQGLRLIYYSQIVNDFQKGDIAEGYSVSREKKESFPLTVTSAQKNPTAFYLCASSTSGSSGNIQYFGAGTRLSVL.

The rearrangement joins TRBV2 to TRBJ2-2; D perhaps matches TRBD2 (6 bases). CDR1 is SNHLY and CDR2 is FYNNEI in the germline V gene. Deletions cut 7 bases from V and 0 bases from J, with 12 bases between. This CDR3 is built from 15 residues. Written as DNA, the CDR3 is TGTGCCAGCATGGGGGGACCCGCGAACACCGGGGAGCTGTTTTTT. It translates to CASMGGPANTGELFF.

The chain links TRBV28 to TRBJ2-3; the D gene is possibly TRBD1 (6 bases). V was pared by 6 bases and J by 1 base, with 11 bases between. CDR3 length equals 14 residues. Germline V gene data show CDR1 as MDHEN and CDR2 as SYDVKM. Here the CDR3 DNA reads TGTGCCAGCAGCAGAGGGGGTGGCACAGATACGCAGTATTTT. This sequence encodes CASSRGGGTDTQYF.

The chain links TRBV6-1 to TRBJ2-7; D is undetermined. The germline V and J ends were trimmed by 7 bases and 3 bases, with 7 bases remaining between them. The CDR3 loop spans 11 amino acids. Germline CDR1 MNHNS, CDR2 SASEGT. The CDR3 region has the DNA TGTGCCAGCACCGATAGCTACGAGCAGTACTTC. Encoded protein: CASTDSYEQYF.

The CDR3 DNA sequence: TGTGCCAGCAAAGGACAGTGGGGCACCGGGGAGCTGTTTTTT. Protein sequence: CASKGQWGTGELFF. V usage is TRBV2 and J usage is TRBJ2-2; TRBD1 is a possible D gene (6 bases). Germline assignment: CDR1 SNHLY and CDR2 FYNNEI. This CDR3 spans 14 amino acids. With 7 bases removed from V and 4 bases from J, the gap between germline ends came to 13 bases.

The chain couples TRBV7-9 to TRBJ2-1; TRBD1 is a possible D gene (6 bases). V shed 5 bases and J shed 6 bases, with 14 bases lying between them. Germline CDR1 is SEHNR and CDR2 is FQNEAQ (reference sequence). This CDR3 contains 14 residues. Here the CDR3 DNA reads TGTGCCAGCAGCCGGACAGCCCTTCTCAATGAGCAGTTCTTC. Translation: CASSRTALLNEQFF.

This chain connects TRBV6-5 to TRBJ2-2; TRBD1 might be the D (5 bases). The ends were cut back, 5 bases at V and 4 bases at J, with 14 bases in the middle. CDR1 and CDR2 from the germline V gene are MNHEY and SVGAGI. This CDR3 spans 15 amino acids. In DNA, the CDR3 is TGTGCCAGCAGTCCCAGGGCCGTGGGCACCGGGGAGCTGTTTTTT. Translation: CASSPRAVGTGELFF.

The gene calls are TRBV18 and TRBJ2-7; possibly TRBD1 for D (6 bases). CDR1 and CDR2 (germline): KGHSH, LQKENI. This CDR3 is 15 amino acids long. Deletions cut 6 bases from V and 0 bases from J, with 15 bases between. The DNA for the CDR3 is TGTGCCAGCTCTCTAGATACAGGGTCCTCCTACGAGCAGTACTTC. Residues: CASSLDTGSSYEQYF.

The chain employs TRBV7-6 and TRBJ2-5, with 8 bases matching TRBD1. Germline CDR1 reads SGHVS; CDR2 reads FNYEAQ. This CDR3 spans 16 amino acids. J gave up 7 bases and V 2 bases, and 12 bases lay outside the gene matches. The CDR3 DNA reads TGTGCCAGCAGCTTAACGCCAACAGGGGGAGGAGGGACCCAGTACTTC. As protein: CASSLTPTGGGGTQYF.

The chain links TRBV9 to TRBJ2-5; D may be TRBD2 (5 bases). Trimming removed 2 bases at V and 5 bases at J, with 16 bases between. The CDR3 runs to 15 residues. CDR1 SGDLS and CDR2 YYNGEE come from the germline V gene. Here the CDR3 DNA reads TGTGCCAGCAGCGTTGAGGGAGTGGTGCGGGAGACCCAGTACTTC. Protein product: CASSVEGVVRETQYF.

The V and J genes are TRBV4-1 and TRBJ2-1, with TRBD2 matching 7 bases. The length of the CDR3 is 16 residues. Germline-derived CDR1 and CDR2 are MGHRA and YSYEKL. The trim removed 2 bases at V and 0 bases at J, leaving 4 bases unmatched. In DNA, the CDR3 is TGCGCCAGCAGCCAAACCGGCGGGAGCTCCTACAATGAGCAGTTCTTC. Amino acid sequence: CASSQTGGSSYNEQFF.

This chain connects TRBV7-3 to TRBJ2-3, with D possibly TRBD1 on 6 matching bases. The V and J ends lost 3 bases and 2 bases respectively, with 9 bases between them. The CDR3 has 14 amino acids. Germline V gives CDR1 SGHTA, CDR2 FQGTGA. CDR3 region: CASSLQGYTDTQYF. Here the CDR3 DNA reads TGTGCCAGCAGCTTGCAGGGGTACACAGATACGCAGTATTTT.

The rearrangement joins TRBV18 to TRBJ2-2; D gene ambiguous. This CDR3 is built from 13 residues. V was cut by 3 bases and J by 4 bases, with 6 bases left in between. Germline-derived CDR1 and CDR2 are KGHSH and LQKENI. CDR3: CASSPSRTGELFF. The CDR3 DNA follows: TGTGCCAGCTCACCCTCGCGCACCGGGGAGCTGTTTTTT.

J is TRBJ2-1 and V is TRBV29-1; perhaps TRBD2 as D (6 bases). This CDR3 has 12 amino acids. Trimming shortened V by 1 base and J by 9 bases, and 10 bases separated the two germline ends. The germline CDR1 and CDR2 sequences are SQVTM and ANQGSEA. The CDR3 DNA follows: TGCAGCGTTGAAGGACTAGACGTTGAGCAGTTCTTC. It translates to CSVEGLDVEQFF.

CDR3 sequence: CASSSTGTSAGELFF. CDR3 nucleotide sequence: TGTGCCAGCAGCTCCACCGGGACTAGCGCCGGGGAGCTGTTTTTT. The chain employs TRBV7-9 and TRBJ2-2; 10 bases fit TRBD2. The CDR3 has 15 residues. V lost 4 bases and J lost 6; bases outside the gene matches: 5. Per the germline V gene, CDR1 is SEHNR and CDR2 is FQNEAQ (reference sequence).

The genes are TRBV6-4 and TRBJ1-2; 7 bases line up with TRBD1. The CDR3 runs 16 residues. Germline V CDR1 and CDR2: MRHNA, SNTAGT. Germline trimming cut 4 bases from V and 4 bases from J; bases unmatched to any gene: 12. The CDR3 reads CASSATPGQRIYGYTF. CDR3 bases: TGTGCCAGCAGTGCTACACCGGGACAGAGGATCTATGGCTACACCTTC.

The V and J genes are TRBV6-1 and TRBJ1-2; TRBD1 is a possible D gene (6 bases). The CDR3 contains 15 residues. Per germline, CDR1 MNHNS and CDR2 SASEGT. The V gene lost 3 bases and the J gene lost 0 bases, with 11 bases spanning the gap. The CDR3 here is CASSEGGGANYGYTF. CDR3 sequence (DNA): TGTGCCAGCAGTGAGGGAGGGGGGGCTAACTATGGCTACACCTTC.

The chain uses TRBV5-6 and TRBJ1-5, with unresolved D. CDR3 length equals 15 residues. V dropped 1 base and J dropped 1 base, with 9 bases sitting between them. Per germline, CDR1 SGHDT and CDR2 YYEEEE. This CDR3 is CASSLYNPSNQPQHF. As DNA, the CDR3 is TGTGCCAGCAGCTTGTACAACCCGAGCAATCAGCCCCAGCATTTT.

This chain joins TRBV6-6 and TRBJ1-1, with 7 bases fitting TRBD1. V gave up 6 bases and J gave up 5 bases; unmatched junction bases: 6. The CDR3 consists of 13 residues. Germline loops: CDR1 MNHNY, CDR2 SVGAGI (reference sequence). CDR3 nucleotide sequence: TGTGCCAGCAGCCGACAGGGCGGTACTGAAGCTTTCTTT. As protein: CASSRQGGTEAFF.